Below are 30 T cell receptor beta chains sequenced from a single sample in a study of blood T cell repertoires in COVID-19 (TCRdb year 2020). Library creation used the immunoSEQ multiplex PCR assay. TCRdb re-hosts the immuneACCESS table, in-frame sequences only. Its copies lack some clones; in the studies checked, an unresolved V gene accounts for under half of them, and the cause for the rest is not known. The sample includes under 250,000 clones, with around 81% observed a single time. The ten largest clones take up approximately 4.7% of the sample. The specimen sequenced was peripheral blood. Receptor source: a man aged 50 to 59 with active or convalescent COVID-19.

In DNA form, the CDR3 reads TGTGCCAGCTCCCCCCAGGGCCCGAGCGACGAGCAGTACTTC. Amino acid sequence: CASSPQGPSDEQYF. The chain links TRBV18 to TRBJ2-7; weak D call: TRBD1 (5 bases). CDR1 and CDR2 (germline): KGHSH, LQKENI. The CDR3 loop spans 14 amino acids. Trimming left V 6 bases short and J 5 bases short, with 17 bases between.

The V call is TRBV19, the J call TRBJ1-1; 10 nucleotides match TRBD1. This CDR3 is 11 amino acids long. Unmatched junction bases numbered 6, after V lost 9 bases and J lost 11 bases. Germline CDR1 is LNHDA and CDR2 is SQIVND (reference sequence). The CDR3 spells CASRDRGTAFF. The CDR3 bases are TGTGCCAGCAGGGACAGGGGAACGGCTTTCTTT.

This chain's CDR3 is CASSLAGVEQPQHF. For the CDR3, the DNA is TGTGCCAGCAGCTTGGCAGGGGTTGAGCAGCCCCAGCATTTT. V usage is TRBV5-4 and J usage is TRBJ1-5; perhaps TRBD1 as D (6 bases). V lost 0 bases, J lost 7 bases, and 11 bases lay in between. The germline CDR1 and CDR2 sequences are SGHNT and YYREEE (reference sequence). The CDR3 runs to 14 residues.

The chain carries TRBV4-3 and TRBJ2-1; 8 nucleotides agree with TRBD2. The length of the CDR3 is 17 residues. Looked up from germline, CDR1 is LGHNA and CDR2 is YSLEER. J was trimmed by 0 bases and V by 1 base; bases with no gene match: 5. The CDR3 reads CASSQGSAGGSYNEQFF. The CDR3, as DNA: TGCGCCAGCAGCCAAGGCTCGGCGGGGGGCTCCTACAATGAGCAGTTCTTC.

This clone has just a few counts. The gene calls are TRBV5-1 and TRBJ2-5; a weak D match, TRBD1 (6 bases). Trimming pared 3 bases from V and 4 bases from J, leaving 13 bases between. CDR1 and CDR2 (germline): SGHRS, YFSETQ. There are 14 residues in the CDR3. The CDR3 sequence is CASSYRTDRETQYF. The CDR3 DNA reads as TGCGCCAGCAGCTACCGGACAGACAGAGAGACCCAGTACTTC.

The rearrangement uses TRBV7-9 and TRBJ2-7; 8 bases map to TRBD1. The CDR3 contains 13 residues. The ends lost 8 bases at V and 4 bases at J; junction bases unmatched: 7. Germline values: CDR1 SEHNR, CDR2 FQNEAQ (reference sequence). This CDR3 reads CASSGQGHYEQYF. In DNA form, the CDR3 reads TGTGCCAGCTCCGGACAGGGACATTACGAGCAGTACTTC.

The rearrangement links TRBV10-2 to TRBJ1-1; 7 nucleotides align to TRBD1. The CDR3 is 14 residues long. Germline V gene sequence: CDR1 WSHSY, CDR2 SAAADI. Losses at the gene ends were 3 bases for V and 4 bases for J; bases not matched to a gene: 5. For the CDR3, the DNA is TGCGCCAGCAGTGAAGGACAGGCGCCCACTGAAGCTTTCTTT. Amino acids: CASSEGQAPTEAFF.

Remarks on this clone: Other DNA sequences within the sample encode an identical CDR3. The chain carries TRBV30 and TRBJ2-7, with D perhaps TRBD1 (6 bases). V gave up 3 bases and J gave up 4 bases, with 13 bases separating them. CDR3 length equals 13 residues. CDR1 and CDR2 from the germline V gene are GTSNPN and SVGIG (reference sequence). CDR3 residues: CAWRGQGWYEQYF. The CDR3, as DNA: TGTGCCTGGAGAGGGCAGGGGTGGTACGAGCAGTACTTC.

This chain uses TRBV6-1 with TRBJ1-5; the D is unclear. Germline V gene data show CDR1 as MNHNS and CDR2 as SASEGT. The CDR3 covers 14 residues. The ends were cut back, 1 base at V and 3 bases at J, with 7 bases in the middle. The CDR3 loop reads CASSEDDNNQPQHF. The DNA for the CDR3 is TGTGCCAGCAGTGAAGATGACAACAATCAGCCCCAGCATTTT.

The chain employs TRBV28 and TRBJ1-2, with 8 bases aligning to TRBD1. The junction had 8 bases not matched to a gene; V was cut back by 6 bases and J by 2 bases. The CDR3 runs to 15 residues. The germline CDR1 and CDR2 sequences are MDHEN and SYDVKM. CDR3 sequence: CASRLRGLTNYGYTF. CDR3 in DNA: TGTGCCAGCAGACTCAGGGGGCTTACGAACTATGGCTACACCTTC.

J is TRBJ1-5 and V is TRBV18; D not resolved. The CDR3 covers 15 residues. Germline V gene sequence: CDR1 KGHSH, CDR2 LQKENI. V was cut by 3 bases and J by 0 bases, with 9 bases left in between. CDR3 loop: CASSPGPDSNQPQHF. In DNA form, the CDR3 reads TGTGCCAGCTCACCTGGGCCGGATAGCAATCAGCCCCAGCATTTT.

This chain joins TRBV3-1 (or the pseudogene TRBV3-2) and TRBJ2-2, with D tentatively TRBD2 (5 bases). The V end lost 8 bases, the J end lost 4 bases, and 8 bases lay between the germline ends. From germline, CDR1 is LGHDT and CDR2 YNNKEL (reference sequence). This CDR3 has 12 residues. The CDR3: CASAGVTGELFF. The CDR3 DNA follows: TGTGCCAGCGCCGGGGTCACCGGGGAGCTGTTTTTT.

The DNA of the CDR3 is TGTGCCAGTAGTATAAGCAGGGGTGGCGATGGCTACACCTTC. This codes for CASSISRGGDGYTF. The chain has TRBV19 and TRBJ1-2, with D possibly TRBD1 on 6 matching bases. Trimming shortened V by 2 bases and J by 6 bases, and 13 bases separated the two germline ends. CDR1 and CDR2 (germline): LNHDA, SQIVND (reference sequence). The CDR3 has 14 residues.

The rearrangement joins TRBV7-2 to TRBJ2-2; D unresolved. Germline values: CDR1 SGHTA, CDR2 FQGNSA. Trimming left V 2 bases short and J 2 bases short, with 9 bases between. This CDR3 is built from 15 residues. CDR3 in amino acids: CASSLLRHNTGELFF. The CDR3 DNA reads as TGTGCCAGCAGCTTATTGAGGCACAACACCGGGGAGCTGTTTTTT.

The genes are TRBV7-8 and TRBJ1-5; D unclear. The CDR3 has 14 residues. The germline V gene encodes CDR1 SGHVS and CDR2 FQNEAQ. Trimming cost V 1 base and J 2 bases, with 6 bases left between them. The CDR3 loop is CASSLGRGNQPQHF. The CDR3 coding sequence is TGTGCCAGCAGCTTAGGGCGGGGCAATCAGCCCCAGCATTTT.

The rearrangement links TRBV28 to TRBJ2-1; 7 nucleotides line up with TRBD1. The V gene end was trimmed by 5 bases and the J gene end by 0 bases; junction bases not matched to a gene: 4. The CDR3 spans 15 residues. CDR1 MDHEN and CDR2 SYDVKM come from the germline V gene. CDR3 protein: CASSKTGTSYNEQFF. CDR3 coding DNA: TGTGCCAGCAGTAAGACAGGGACCTCCTACAATGAGCAGTTCTTC. Looking up the rest from reference TRBV28 and TRBJ2-1 gives the full variable domain: DVKVTQSSRYLVKRTGEKVFLECVQDMDHENMFWYRQDPGLGLRLIYFSYDVKMKEKGDIPEGYSVSREKKERFSLILESASTNQTSMYLCASSKTGTSYNEQFFGPGTRLTVL.

This clone came up many times. The chain links TRBV5-1 to TRBJ2-3; possibly TRBD1 for D (5 bases). Trimming shortened V by 3 bases and J by 4 bases, and 9 bases separated the two germline ends. Germline V gene sequence: CDR1 SGHRS, CDR2 YFSETQ. The CDR3 extends over 13 amino acids. CDR3 bases: TGCGCCAGCAGCTACCCAGGGTCAGATACGCAGTATTTT. It translates to CASSYPGSDTQYF.

V gene TRBV7-8 combines with J gene TRBJ2-2; TRBD2 agrees at 9 bases. This CDR3 region has 16 residues. Germline V CDR1 and CDR2: SGHVS, FQNEAQ. The J segment lost 2 bases and the V segment lost 4 bases, leaving 5 bases of the junction unmatched. This chain's CDR3 is CASSSSGTTNTGELFF. The CDR3 DNA reads TGTGCCAGCAGCTCTAGCGGGACTACAAACACCGGGGAGCTGTTTTTT.

This chain links TRBV27 with TRBJ1-5; the D is unclear. The germline V gene encodes CDR1 MNHEY and CDR2 SMNVEV (reference sequence). The length of the CDR3 is 17 residues. Deletions cut 8 bases from V and 2 bases from J, with 22 bases between. The CDR3 sequence: CASRSDGTPRGNQPQHF. Written as DNA, the CDR3 is TGTGCCAGCCGATCTGACGGCACCCCGAGGGGCAATCAGCCCCAGCATTTT.

The chain has TRBV6-5 and TRBJ1-1; 7 bases map to TRBD1. J was trimmed by 7 bases and V by 6 bases; bases with no gene match: 8. Germline V gene data show CDR1 as MNHEY and CDR2 as SVGAGI. The CDR3 contains 13 residues. CDR3 sequence (DNA): TGTGCCAGCAGAGTTACGGACAGGAGTGAAGCTTTCTTT. Translated, it gives CASRVTDRSEAFF.

This chain uses TRBV21-1 with TRBJ2-1; the table gives TRBD2 as D, unverified against the DNA. TRBV21-1 is classified as a pseudogene. The CDR3 is 16 amino acids. This CDR3 reads CASSNTGGRGHNEQFF. The CDR3 bases are TGTGCCAGCAGTAACACCGGGGGGCGGGGGCACAATGAGCAGTTCTTC.

This sequence joins TRBV12-3 or TRBV12-4 and TRBJ2-6, with 7 bases that match TRBD2. This CDR3 spans 12 amino acids. V lost 5 bases to trimming and J lost 10 bases; unmatched junction nucleotides: 2. DNA for the CDR3: TGTGCCAGCAGTCCCGGGAGGAACGTCCTGACTTTC. Its protein is CASSPGRNVLTF.

This clone was seen only a few times. The chain uses TRBV7-2 and TRBJ1-5; 7 bases match TRBD1. The junction had 6 bases not matched to a gene; V was cut back by 4 bases and J by 6 bases. This CDR3 contains 14 residues. Germline V lookup: CDR1 SGHTA, CDR2 FQGNSA. This CDR3 reads CASSSTGSAQPQHF. Written as DNA, the CDR3 is TGTGCCAGCAGCTCGACAGGGTCGGCTCAGCCCCAGCATTTT. The whole variable domain, remainder taken from reference TRBV7-2 and TRBJ1-5, is GAGVSQSPSNKVTEKGKDVELRCDPISGHTALYWYRQSLGQGLEFLIYFQGNSAPDKSGLPSDRFSAERTGGSVSTLTIQRTQQEDSAVYLCASSSTGSAQPQHFGDGTRLSIL.

This clone was observed a handful of times. The rearrangement links TRBV5-6 to TRBJ1-5; 8 nucleotides agree with TRBD1. The CDR3 sequence is 16 residues long. Germline assignment: CDR1 SGHDT and CDR2 YYEEEE. The V gene end was trimmed by 0 bases and the J gene end by 6 bases; junction bases not matched to a gene: 8. In nucleotides, the CDR3 is TGTGCCAGCAGCTTGGGAGGGCAGGGGGCCCTTCAGCCCCAGCATTTT. Translation: CASSLGGQGALQPQHF.

V usage is TRBV30 and J usage is TRBJ1-5; D unresolved. The CDR3 loop spans 13 amino acids. Per the germline V gene, CDR1 is GTSNPN and CDR2 is SVGIG (reference sequence). V shed 5 bases and J shed 0 bases, with 8 bases lying between them. The CDR3 reads CAWAPNSNQPQHF. For the CDR3, the DNA is TGTGCCTGGGCCCCCAATAGCAATCAGCCCCAGCATTTT.

The chain employs TRBV27 and TRBJ1-2, with unresolved D. The germline CDR1 and CDR2 sequences are MNHEY and SMNVEV (reference sequence). There are 12 residues in the CDR3. V lost 3 bases, J lost 6 bases, and 8 bases lay in between. CDR3: CASSFPGHGYTF. CDR3 in DNA: TGTGCCAGCAGTTTTCCAGGCCATGGCTACACCTTC.

The chain links TRBV7-2 to TRBJ1-2; D may be TRBD1 (5 bases). Trimming stripped 0 bases from V and 5 bases from J, with 13 bases between. Germline V gene lookup returns CDR1 SGHTA and CDR2 FQGNSA. The CDR3 is 15 residues long. CDR3 nucleotides: TGTGCCAGCAGCTTAGCGCGAGGAGGGACTTATGGCTACACCTTC. Translating it yields CASSLARGGTYGYTF.

The rearrangement joins TRBV18 to TRBJ2-5; 10 nucleotides match TRBD2. Germline assignment: CDR1 KGHSH and CDR2 LQKENI. This CDR3 region has 15 residues. The J segment lost 4 bases and the V segment lost 4 bases, leaving 6 bases of the junction unmatched. CDR3: CASSLSGGARETQYF. The CDR3 DNA sequence: TGTGCCAGCTCACTGAGCGGGGGGGCTCGAGAGACCCAGTACTTC.

This chain uses TRBV7-6 with TRBJ2-3; 13 positions match TRBD2. The CDR3 is 20 amino acids. CDR1 and CDR2 (germline): SGHVS, FNYEAQ. Losses at the gene ends were 5 bases for V and 6 bases for J; bases not matched to a gene: 20. CDR3 sequence (DNA): TGTGCCAGCAGCCGCCGCGGGTCGACTAGCGGGGGGACCTTCGGTGATACGCAGTATTTT. This codes for CASSRRGSTSGGTFGDTQYF.

The chain combines TRBV13 with TRBJ1-2; a possible D gene is TRBD1 (5 bases). Trimming removed 4 bases at V and 3 bases at J, with 12 bases between. CDR3 length equals 14 residues. From germline, CDR1 is PRHDT and CDR2 FYEKMQ (reference sequence). The CDR3 nucleotides are TGTGCCAGCAGCTCCGCCGGGGGATACTATGGCTACACCTTC. Amino acids: CASSSAGGYYGYTF.